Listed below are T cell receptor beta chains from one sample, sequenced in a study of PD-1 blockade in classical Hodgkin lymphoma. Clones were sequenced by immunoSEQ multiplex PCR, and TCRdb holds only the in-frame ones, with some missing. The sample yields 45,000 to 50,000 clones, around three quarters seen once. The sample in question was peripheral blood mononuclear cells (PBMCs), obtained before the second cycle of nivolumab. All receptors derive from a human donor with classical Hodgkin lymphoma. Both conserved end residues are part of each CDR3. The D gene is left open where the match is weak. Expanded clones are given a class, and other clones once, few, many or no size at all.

CDR3 protein: CASSNDRDQPQHF; CDR3 DNA: TGTGCCAGTAGTAATGACAGAGATCAGCCCCAGCATTTT; CDR3 length: 13; D gene: -; clone size: -; J gene: TRBJ1-5; V gene: TRBV19
CDR3 protein: CAGDLGGQGVYGYTF; CDR3 DNA: TGTGCCGGCGATCTCGGAGGACAGGGGGTGTATGGCTACACCTTC; CDR3 length: 15; D gene: TRBD1; clone size: -; J gene: TRBJ1-2; V gene: TRBV30
CDR3 protein: CASSLGRVGANVLTF; CDR3 DNA: TGTGCCAGCAGCTTAGGGAGGGTTGGGGCCAACGTCCTGACTTTC; CDR3 length: 15; D gene: -; clone size: -; J gene: TRBJ2-6; V gene: TRBV11-3
CDR3 protein: CASSVGGGYGYTF; CDR3 DNA: TGTGCCAGCAGCGTAGGAGGAGGGTATGGCTACACCTTC; CDR3 length: 13; D gene: -; clone size: -; J gene: TRBJ1-2; V gene: TRBV9
CDR3 protein: CASSLEGTTYGYTF; CDR3 DNA: TGCGCCAGCAGCTTGGAGGGGACAACCTATGGCTACACCTTC; CDR3 length: 14; D gene: -; clone size: -; J gene: TRBJ1-2; V gene: TRBV5-1
CDR3 protein: CASSPSNTGELFF; CDR3 DNA: TGTGCCAGCAGTCCCTCTAACACCGGGGAGCTGTTTTTT; CDR3 length: 13; D gene: -; clone size: -; J gene: TRBJ2-2; V gene: TRBV27
CDR3 protein: CASSPLQGAATNEKLFF; CDR3 DNA: TGTGCCAGCAGCCCCCTACAGGGGGCAGCAACTAATGAAAAACTGTTTTTT; CDR3 length: 17; D gene: TRBD1; clone size: once; J gene: TRBJ1-4; V gene: TRBV4-2
CDR3 protein: CASSVGPTLYNEQFF; CDR3 DNA: TGTGCCAGCAGCGTGGGGCCAACTCTCTACAATGAGCAGTTCTTC; CDR3 length: 15; D gene: -; clone size: -; J gene: TRBJ2-1; V gene: TRBV9
CDR3 protein: CASSPQEYLYGYTF; CDR3 DNA: TGTGCCAGCTCACCACAGGAATACCTCTATGGCTACACCTTC; CDR3 length: 14; D gene: -; clone size: once; J gene: TRBJ1-2; V gene: TRBV18
CDR3 protein: CASSYGGTGDSPLHF; CDR3 DNA: TGTGCCAGCAGTTACGGGGGGACAGGGGATTCACCCCTCCACTTT; CDR3 length: 15; D gene: TRBD1; clone size: -; J gene: TRBJ1-6; V gene: TRBV6-5
CDR3 protein: CASSLNSGRDTQYF; CDR3 DNA: TGTGCCAGCAGCTTAAATTCCGGTCGAGATACGCAGTATTTT; CDR3 length: 14; D gene: -; clone size: -; J gene: TRBJ2-3; V gene: TRBV11-3
CDR3 protein: CASSYVTAAGEKLFF; CDR3 DNA: TGTGCCAGCAGTTACGTGACAGCCGCGGGTGAAAAACTGTTTTTT; CDR3 length: 15; D gene: -; clone size: -; J gene: TRBJ1-4; V gene: TRBV6-5
CDR3 protein: CASSLPLAGAGETQYF; CDR3 DNA: TGTGCCAGCAGCTTACCTCTAGCGGGGGCGGGTGAGACCCAGTACTTC; CDR3 length: 16; D gene: TRBD2; clone size: -; J gene: TRBJ2-5; V gene: TRBV5-4
CDR3 protein: CASSGRSEVSNYGYTF; CDR3 DNA: TGTGCCAGCAGCGGGCGTTCAGAGGTTTCTAACTATGGCTACACCTTC; CDR3 length: 16; D gene: -; clone size: -; J gene: TRBJ1-2; V gene: TRBV11-2
CDR3 protein: CASSLVSGHEQFF; CDR3 DNA: TGTGCCAGCAGCTTAGTGTCAGGGCATGAGCAGTTCTTC; CDR3 length: 13; D gene: -; clone size: -; J gene: TRBJ2-1; V gene: TRBV7-9
CDR3 protein: CASRSGAGDGSPLHF; CDR3 DNA: TGTGCCAGCAGGTCCGGGGCCGGGGACGGTTCACCCCTCCACTTT; CDR3 length: 15; D gene: -; clone size: -; J gene: TRBJ1-6; V gene: TRBV9
CDR3 protein: CAIIVCEDAFF; CDR3 DNA: TGTGCCATCATTGTGTGCGAGGACGCTTTCTTT; CDR3 length: 11; D gene: -; clone size: -; J gene: TRBJ1-1; V gene: TRBV10-3
CDR3 protein: CASSPATENYGYTF; CDR3 DNA: TGTGCCAGCAGCCCTGCGACGGAGAACTATGGCTACACCTTC; CDR3 length: 14; D gene: -; clone size: few; J gene: TRBJ1-2; V gene: TRBV7-2
CDR3 protein: CASDTGTPTEAFF; CDR3 DNA: TGTGCCTCAGATACCGGGACGCCTACTGAAGCTTTCTTT; CDR3 length: 13; D gene: -; clone size: once; J gene: TRBJ1-1; V gene: TRBV7-9
CDR3 protein: CAIASSGSTDTQYF; CDR3 DNA: TGTGCCATCGCCTCTAGCGGTAGCACAGATACGCAGTATTTT; CDR3 length: 14; D gene: TRBD2; clone size: -; J gene: TRBJ2-3; V gene: TRBV10-3
CDR3 protein: CASRPWRGEQFF; CDR3 DNA: TGTGCCAGCAGGCCATGGCGGGGGGAGCAGTTCTTC; CDR3 length: 12; D gene: TRBD2; clone size: -; J gene: TRBJ2-1; V gene: TRBV27
CDR3 protein: CASSLKAGVYEQYF; CDR3 DNA: TGTGCCAGCAGCTTGAAAGCGGGAGTTTACGAGCAGTACTTC; CDR3 length: 14; D gene: TRBD2; clone size: once; J gene: TRBJ2-7; V gene: TRBV5-4
CDR3 protein: CASSMGQGTVEQYF; CDR3 DNA: TGTGCCAGTAGTATGGGCCAGGGGACGGTCGAGCAGTACTTC; CDR3 length: 14; D gene: -; clone size: once; J gene: TRBJ2-7; V gene: TRBV19